This T cell receptor (beta chain) comes out of a study of blood T cell repertoires in COVID-19. The overall study: The cDNA or gDNA used as material had been derived from T cells, B-cell-depleted T cells, or PBMCs.

In the original workflow: Amplification of reference gene primers provided the estimated nucleated cell counts. Here immunoSEQ multiplex PCR was the method, and the copy in TCRdb shows in-frame clones only, minus some. V, J and clone size are taken as reported in that table, and D and trimming were inferred from the DNA itself. The top ten clones hold roughly 4% of a sample with more than 110,000 clones, 85% to 90% of them seen once. Looked up from germline, CDR1 is SGHTA and CDR2 is FQGTGA. V was clipped by 5 bases and J by 5 bases; unmatched bases: 14. CDR3 length equals 18 residues. The rearrangement uses TRBV7-3 and TRBJ2-1; 11 bases match TRBD2. Sequencing was performed on peripheral blood. The receptor was isolated from a woman aged 40 to 50 with acute or convalescent COVID-19. DNA for the CDR3: TGTGCCAGCAGCGACCACCGGATAGCGGGAGGGAGAAACAATGAGCAGTTCTTC. Encoded protein: CASSDHRIAGGRNNEQFF.